The 9 T cell receptor beta chains below were found in one sample sequenced in a study of T-cell reconstitution after alpha-beta-depleted transplantation in children. Preparation of the TCRbeta library involved a method that used unique molecular identifiers. TCRdb analysed the PCR reads with MiXCR anew, one entry per CDR3 protein. The sample has about 250,000 distinct CDR3 sequences; approximately 24% are singletons. The starting material was PBMCs, mostly from graft donor cells, obtained 360 days after TCRalphabeta/CD19-depleted stem cell transplant. The receptors come from a female patient aged 2 to 10 who had a stem cell transplant for congenital amegakaryocytic thrombocytopenia, so the T cells may come from the graft donor.

The rearrangement joins TRBV10-3 to TRBJ1-3; TRBD1 might be the D (5 bases). This CDR3 comprises 14 residues. Germline V gene lookup returns CDR1 ENHRY and CDR2 SYGVKD. The V end lost 6 bases, the J end lost 4 bases, and 13 bases lay between the germline ends. The CDR3 loop is CAIRGGSRGNTIYF. Here the CDR3 DNA reads TGTGCCATCAGGGGGGGATCGCGCGGAAACACCATATATTTT.

V gene TRBV27 combines with J gene TRBJ2-3; 11 bases fit TRBD1. Germline V gives CDR1 MNHEY, CDR2 SMNVEV (reference sequence). This CDR3 contains 16 residues. The ends lost 1 base at V and 6 bases at J; junction bases unmatched: 6. Here the CDR3 reads CASSLYPGTGGDTQYF. In nucleotides, the CDR3 is TGTGCCAGCAGTTTATACCCCGGGACAGGGGGGGATACGCAGTATTTT.

V and J are TRBV5-1 and TRBJ2-7, with TRBD1 identical over 7 bases. The CDR3 has 15 residues. The V segment lost 4 bases and the J segment 0 bases; nucleotides outside the gene matches: 7. From germline, CDR1 is SGHRS and CDR2 YFSETQ. This CDR3 is CASSPTGSSSYEQYF. In DNA form, the CDR3 reads TGCGCCAGCAGCCCGACAGGGTCCAGCTCCTACGAGCAGTACTTC.

The genes are TRBV7-9 and TRBJ2-5; the match to TRBD2 covers 12 bases. The CDR3 loop spans 15 amino acids. Germline V CDR1 and CDR2: SEHNR, FQNEAQ (reference sequence). V was clipped by 3 bases and J by 5 bases; unmatched bases: 4. The CDR3 loop is CASSFSLAGGETQYF. Written as DNA, the CDR3 is TGTGCCAGCAGCTTCTCCCTAGCGGGAGGGGAGACCCAGTACTTC.

This clonotype has more than one count but fewer than ten. The chain combines TRBV7-6 with TRBJ1-2; D unresolved. CDR1 and CDR2 (germline): SGHVS, FNYEAQ. Trimming took 1 base from V and 5 from J, leaving 14 bases between them. The CDR3 is 15 residues long. The chain's CDR3 is CASSLVPTVGYGYTF. The CDR3, as DNA: TGTGCCAGCAGCTTAGTCCCGACTGTTGGTTATGGCTACACCTTC.

This clonotype was found a few times. The chain combines TRBV5-1 with TRBJ2-5, with TRBD2 matching 11 bases. The CDR3 runs to 17 residues. Germline-derived CDR1 and CDR2 are SGHRS and YFSETQ. J was trimmed by 5 bases and V by 0 bases; bases with no gene match: 9. The CDR3 loop reads CASSLDRTSGHWETQYF. The CDR3, as DNA: TGCGCCAGCAGCTTGGATAGGACTAGCGGGCATTGGGAGACCCAGTACTTC.

J is TRBJ2-7 and V is TRBV6-2 or TRBV6-3; D might be TRBD1 (6 bases). The CDR3 has 15 amino acids. Trimming took 2 bases from V and 6 from J, leaving 17 bases between them. Germline V gives CDR1 MNHEY, CDR2 SVGEGT. The CDR3 coding sequence is TGTGCCAGCAGTTACCCGACGGGGACAAGGCCCGAGCAGTACTTC. This translates into CASSYPTGTRPEQYF.

This chain uses TRBV25-1 with TRBJ2-3, with 7 bases identical to TRBD1. The CDR3 contains 14 residues. With V trimmed by 4 bases and J by 2 bases, 3 bases remained unmatched. CDR1 is MGHDK, CDR2 SYGVNS, per germline. The CDR3 sequence: CASSVDRATDTQYF. As DNA, the CDR3 is TGTGCCAGCAGTGTAGACAGGGCCACAGATACGCAGTATTTT.

This chain uses TRBV7-2 with TRBJ2-5, with a weak D call TRBD1 (5 bases). The CDR3 spans 13 residues. Deletions cut 1 base from V and 6 bases from J, with 9 bases between. Germline lookup yields CDR1 SGHTA and CDR2 FQGNSA. The CDR3 nucleotides are TGTGCCAGCAGCTTAGGGGCAGGGCAGACCCAGTACTTC. Translating gives CASSLGAGQTQYF. The variable domain in full, completed from reference TRBV7-2 and TRBJ2-5, reads GAGVSQSPSNKVTEKGKDVELRCDPISGHTALYWYRQSLGQGLEFLIYFQGNSAPDKSGLPSDRFSAERTGGSVSTLTIQRTQQEDSAVYLCASSLGAGQTQYFGPGTRLLVL.